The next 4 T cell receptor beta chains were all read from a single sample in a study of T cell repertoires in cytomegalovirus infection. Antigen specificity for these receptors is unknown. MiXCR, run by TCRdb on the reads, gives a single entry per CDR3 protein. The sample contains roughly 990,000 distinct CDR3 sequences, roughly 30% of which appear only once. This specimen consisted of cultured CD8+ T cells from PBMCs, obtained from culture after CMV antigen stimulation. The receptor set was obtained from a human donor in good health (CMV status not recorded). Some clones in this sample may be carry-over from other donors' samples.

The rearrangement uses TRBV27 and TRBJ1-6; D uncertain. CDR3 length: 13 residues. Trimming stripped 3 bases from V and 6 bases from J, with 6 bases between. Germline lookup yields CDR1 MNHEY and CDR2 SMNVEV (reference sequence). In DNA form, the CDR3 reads TGTGCCAGCAGTTTTGGCGGTAATTCACCCCTCCACTTT. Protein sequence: CASSFGGNSPLHF.

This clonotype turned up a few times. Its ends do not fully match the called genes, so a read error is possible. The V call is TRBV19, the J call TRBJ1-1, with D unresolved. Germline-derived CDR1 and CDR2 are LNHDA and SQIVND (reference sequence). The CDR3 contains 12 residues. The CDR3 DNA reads TGTGCCAGCAGTATCCAGAACACTGAAGCTTTCTTT. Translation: CASSIQNTEAFF. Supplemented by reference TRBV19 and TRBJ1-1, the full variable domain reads DGGITQSPKYLFRKEGQNVTLSCEQNLNHDAMYWYRQDPGQGLRLIYYSQIVNDFQKGDIAEGYSVSREKKESFPLTVTSAQKNPTAFYLCASSIQNTEAFFGQGTRLTVV.

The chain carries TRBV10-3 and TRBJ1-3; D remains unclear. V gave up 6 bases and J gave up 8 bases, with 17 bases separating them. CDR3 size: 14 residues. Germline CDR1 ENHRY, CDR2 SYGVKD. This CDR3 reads CAIRFVRPTDTIYF. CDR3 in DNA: TGTGCCATCAGATTCGTAAGGCCCACGGACACCATATATTTT.

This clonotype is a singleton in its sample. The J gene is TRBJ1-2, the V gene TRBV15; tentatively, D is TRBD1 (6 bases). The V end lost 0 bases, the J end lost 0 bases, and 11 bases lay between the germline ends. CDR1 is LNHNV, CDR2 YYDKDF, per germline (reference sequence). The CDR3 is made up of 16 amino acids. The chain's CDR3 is CATSRDRGVANYGYTF. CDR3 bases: TGTGCCACCAGCAGAGATAGGGGGGTGGCTAACTATGGCTACACCTTC.